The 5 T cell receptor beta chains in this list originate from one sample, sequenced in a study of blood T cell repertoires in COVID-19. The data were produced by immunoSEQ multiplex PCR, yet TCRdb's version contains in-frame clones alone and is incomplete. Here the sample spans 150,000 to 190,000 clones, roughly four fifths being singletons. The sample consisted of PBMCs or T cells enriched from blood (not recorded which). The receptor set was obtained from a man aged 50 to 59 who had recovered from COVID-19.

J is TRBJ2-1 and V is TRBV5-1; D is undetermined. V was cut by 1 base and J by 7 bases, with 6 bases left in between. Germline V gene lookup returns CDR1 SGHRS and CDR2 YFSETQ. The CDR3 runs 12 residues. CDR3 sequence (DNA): TGCGCCAGCAGCTTGAACTGGAATGAGCAGTTCTTC. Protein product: CASSLNWNEQFF.

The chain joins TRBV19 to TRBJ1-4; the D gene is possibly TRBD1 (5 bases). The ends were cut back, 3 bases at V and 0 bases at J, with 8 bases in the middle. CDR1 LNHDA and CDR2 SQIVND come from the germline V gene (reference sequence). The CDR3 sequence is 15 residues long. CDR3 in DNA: TGTGCCAGTAGTATGCCGGGGGCAACTAATGAAAAACTGTTTTTT. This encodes CASSMPGATNEKLFF.

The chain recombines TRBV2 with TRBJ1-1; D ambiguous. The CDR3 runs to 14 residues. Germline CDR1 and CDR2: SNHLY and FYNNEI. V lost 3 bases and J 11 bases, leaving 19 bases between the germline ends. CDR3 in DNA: TGTGCCAGCAGTGACGGGTCGGGGTCCTGGAGCGCTTTCTTT. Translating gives CASSDGSGSWSAFF.

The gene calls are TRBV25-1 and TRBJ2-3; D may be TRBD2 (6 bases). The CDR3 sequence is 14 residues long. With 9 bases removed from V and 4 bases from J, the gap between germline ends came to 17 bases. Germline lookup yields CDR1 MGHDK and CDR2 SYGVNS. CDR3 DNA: TGTGCCAGTAGTCGGATCGGGGGTGCAGATACGCAGTATTTT. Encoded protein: CASSRIGGADTQYF.

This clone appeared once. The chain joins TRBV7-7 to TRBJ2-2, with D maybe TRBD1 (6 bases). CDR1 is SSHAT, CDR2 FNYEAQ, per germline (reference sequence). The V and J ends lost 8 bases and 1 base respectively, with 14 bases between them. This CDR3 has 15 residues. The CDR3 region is CASGHTTGNTGELFF. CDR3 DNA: TGTGCCAGCGGCCATACGACAGGGAACACCGGGGAGCTGTTTTTT.